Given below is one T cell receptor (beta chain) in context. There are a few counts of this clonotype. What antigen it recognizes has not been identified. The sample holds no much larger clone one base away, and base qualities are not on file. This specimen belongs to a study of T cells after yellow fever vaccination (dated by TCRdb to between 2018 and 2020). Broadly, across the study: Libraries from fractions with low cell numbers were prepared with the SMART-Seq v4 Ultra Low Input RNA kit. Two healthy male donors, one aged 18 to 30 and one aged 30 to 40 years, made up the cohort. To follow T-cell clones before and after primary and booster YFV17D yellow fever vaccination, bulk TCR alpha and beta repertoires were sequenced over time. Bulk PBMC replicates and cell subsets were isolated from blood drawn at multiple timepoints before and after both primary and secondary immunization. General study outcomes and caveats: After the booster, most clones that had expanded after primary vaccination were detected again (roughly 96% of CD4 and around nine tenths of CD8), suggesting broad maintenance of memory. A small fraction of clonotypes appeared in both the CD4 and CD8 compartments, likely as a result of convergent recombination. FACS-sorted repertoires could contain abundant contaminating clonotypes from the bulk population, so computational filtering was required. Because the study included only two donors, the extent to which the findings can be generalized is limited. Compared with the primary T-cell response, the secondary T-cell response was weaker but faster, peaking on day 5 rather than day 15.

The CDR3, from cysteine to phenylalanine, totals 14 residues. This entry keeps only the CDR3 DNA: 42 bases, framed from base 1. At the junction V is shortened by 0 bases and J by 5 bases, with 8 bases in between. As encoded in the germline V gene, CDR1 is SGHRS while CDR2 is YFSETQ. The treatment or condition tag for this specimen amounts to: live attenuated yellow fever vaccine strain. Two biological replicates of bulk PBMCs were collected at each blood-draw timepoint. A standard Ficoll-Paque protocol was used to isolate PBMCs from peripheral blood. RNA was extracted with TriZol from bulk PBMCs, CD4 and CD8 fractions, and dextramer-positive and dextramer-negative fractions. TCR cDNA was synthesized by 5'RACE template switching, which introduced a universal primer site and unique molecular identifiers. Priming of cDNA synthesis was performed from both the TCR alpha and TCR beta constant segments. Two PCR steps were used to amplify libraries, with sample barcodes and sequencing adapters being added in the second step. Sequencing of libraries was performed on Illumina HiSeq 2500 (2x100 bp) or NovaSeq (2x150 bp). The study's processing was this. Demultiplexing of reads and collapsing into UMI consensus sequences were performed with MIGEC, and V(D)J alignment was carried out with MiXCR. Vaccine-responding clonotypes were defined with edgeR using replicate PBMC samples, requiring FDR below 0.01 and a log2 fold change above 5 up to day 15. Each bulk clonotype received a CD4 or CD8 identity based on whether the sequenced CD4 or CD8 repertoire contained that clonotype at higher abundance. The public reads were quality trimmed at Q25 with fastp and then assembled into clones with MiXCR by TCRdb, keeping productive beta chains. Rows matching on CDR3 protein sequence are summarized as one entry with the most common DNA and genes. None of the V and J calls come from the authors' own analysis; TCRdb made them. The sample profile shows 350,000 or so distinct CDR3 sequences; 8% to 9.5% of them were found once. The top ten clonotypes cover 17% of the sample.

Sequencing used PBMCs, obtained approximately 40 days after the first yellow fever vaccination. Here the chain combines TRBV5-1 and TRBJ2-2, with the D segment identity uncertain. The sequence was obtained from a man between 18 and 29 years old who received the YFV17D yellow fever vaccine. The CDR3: CASSLVPATGELFF. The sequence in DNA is TGCGCCAGCAGCTTGGTCCCGGCAACCGGGGAGCTGTTTTTT.